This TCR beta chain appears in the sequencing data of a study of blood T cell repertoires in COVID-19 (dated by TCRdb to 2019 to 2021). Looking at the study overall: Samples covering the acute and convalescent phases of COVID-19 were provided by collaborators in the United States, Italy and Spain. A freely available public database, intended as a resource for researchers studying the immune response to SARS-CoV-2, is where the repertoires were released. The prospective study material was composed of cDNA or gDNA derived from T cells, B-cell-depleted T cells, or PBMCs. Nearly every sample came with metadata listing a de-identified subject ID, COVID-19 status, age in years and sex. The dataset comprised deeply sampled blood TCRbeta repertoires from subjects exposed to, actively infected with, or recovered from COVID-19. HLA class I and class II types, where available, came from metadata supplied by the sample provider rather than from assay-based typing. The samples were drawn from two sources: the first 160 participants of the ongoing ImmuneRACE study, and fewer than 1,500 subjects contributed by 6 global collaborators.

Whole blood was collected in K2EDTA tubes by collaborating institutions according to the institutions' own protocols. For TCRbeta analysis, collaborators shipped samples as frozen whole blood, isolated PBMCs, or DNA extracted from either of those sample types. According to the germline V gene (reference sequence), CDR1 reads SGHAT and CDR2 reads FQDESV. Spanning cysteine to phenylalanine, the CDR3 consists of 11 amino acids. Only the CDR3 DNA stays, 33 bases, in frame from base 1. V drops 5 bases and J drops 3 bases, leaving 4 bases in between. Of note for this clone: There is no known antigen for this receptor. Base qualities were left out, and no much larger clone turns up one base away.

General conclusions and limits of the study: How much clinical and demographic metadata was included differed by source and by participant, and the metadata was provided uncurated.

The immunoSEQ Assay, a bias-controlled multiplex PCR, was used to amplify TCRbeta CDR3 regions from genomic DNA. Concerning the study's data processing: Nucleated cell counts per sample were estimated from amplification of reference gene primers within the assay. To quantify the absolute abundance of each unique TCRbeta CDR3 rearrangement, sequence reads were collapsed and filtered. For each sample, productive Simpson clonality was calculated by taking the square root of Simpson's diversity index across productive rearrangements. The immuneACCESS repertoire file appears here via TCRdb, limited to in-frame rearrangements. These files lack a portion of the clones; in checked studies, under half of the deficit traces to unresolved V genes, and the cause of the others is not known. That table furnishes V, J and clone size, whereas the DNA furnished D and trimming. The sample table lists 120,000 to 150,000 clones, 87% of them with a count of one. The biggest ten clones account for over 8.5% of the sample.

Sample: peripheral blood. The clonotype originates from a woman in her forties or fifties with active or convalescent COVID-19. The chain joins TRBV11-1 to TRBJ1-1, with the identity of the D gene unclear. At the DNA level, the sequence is TGTGCCAGCAGCGCGCACACTGAAGCTTTCTTT. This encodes CASSAHTEAFF.